The 22 T cell receptor beta chains in this list originate from one sample, sequenced in a study of blood T cell repertoires in COVID-19. Profiling relied on immunoSEQ multiplex PCR, and the TCRdb table lists in-frame clones only, not all of them. This sample has some 170,000 clones, with roughly 86% found just once. The source material was peripheral blood. The receptors originated from a woman aged 50 to 60 with acute or convalescent COVID-19.

In its sample, this clone was seen once. The V call is TRBV5-1, the J call TRBJ2-5, with D uncertain. V shed 6 bases and J shed 2 bases, with 8 bases lying between them. The germline V gene has CDR1 SGHRS and CDR2 YFSETQ. CDR3 length equals 12 residues. CDR3 in DNA: TGCGCCAGCACCGACTCGCAAGAGACCCAGTACTTC. Translated, it gives CASTDSQETQYF.

This chain's CDR3 is CASSLSSGANVLTF. Written as DNA, the CDR3 is TGTGCCAGCAGTTTGAGCTCTGGGGCCAACGTCCTGACTTTC. The chain uses TRBV2 and TRBJ2-6; D is undetermined. Germline CDR1 SNHLY, CDR2 FYNNEI. V lost 5 bases to trimming and J lost 0 bases, with 5 bases between them. The CDR3 spans 14 residues. Variable domain in full (rest from reference TRBV2 and TRBJ2-6): EPEVTQTPSHQVTQMGQEVILRCVPISNHLYFYWYRQILGQKVEFLVSFYNNEISEKSEIFDDQFSVERPDGSNFTLKIRSTKLEDSAMYFCASSLSSGANVLTFGAGSRLTVL.

The chain has TRBV5-1 and TRBJ2-1; a possible D gene is TRBD2 (6 bases). The CDR3 contains 14 residues. The V and J ends lost 0 bases and 5 bases respectively, with 9 bases between them. Looked up from germline, CDR1 is SGHRS and CDR2 is YFSETQ. The CDR3 nucleotides are TGCGCCAGCAGCTTGGGACTAGAGAACAATGAGCAGTTCTTC. This gives the protein CASSLGLENNEQFF.

The chain employs TRBV9 and TRBJ2-3; 7 nucleotides line up with TRBD2. The CDR3 consists of 18 residues. CDR1 and CDR2 (germline): SGDLS, YYNGEE. J lost 2 bases, V lost 4 bases, and 16 bases had no gene match. The CDR3 reads CASSSWGGASGSTDTQYF. The CDR3 DNA reads as TGTGCCAGCAGCTCTTGGGGGGGAGCTAGCGGTTCCACAGATACGCAGTATTTT.

This clone was recorded a few times. V is TRBV6-5 and J is TRBJ1-1, with 7 bases matching TRBD1. The CDR3 is 13 residues long. Germline values: CDR1 MNHEY, CDR2 SVGAGI. V dropped 8 bases and J dropped 8; count of bases not matched to a gene: 11. The CDR3 sequence: CASGLTRQGEAFF. In DNA form, the CDR3 reads TGTGCCAGCGGCTTAACCCGACAGGGAGAAGCTTTCTTT.

The V gene is TRBV19, the J gene TRBJ2-1; D perhaps matches TRBD2 (6 bases). This CDR3 has 14 residues. CDR1 LNHDA and CDR2 SQIVND come from the germline V gene (reference sequence). V was pared by 3 bases and J by 5 bases, with 11 bases between. Here the CDR3 DNA reads TGTGCCAGTAGTATGAGGTCGGGGGACAATGAGCAGTTCTTC. Translation: CASSMRSGDNEQFF.

V is TRBV27 and J is TRBJ2-1, with 10 bases lining up with TRBD1. The V gene end was trimmed by 2 bases and the J gene end by 0 bases; junction bases not matched to a gene: 13. The CDR3 is 20 amino acids. CDR1 MNHEY and CDR2 SMNVEV come from the germline V gene (reference sequence). CDR3 sequence reads: CASSLQIRPGQGSSYNEQFF. Here the CDR3 DNA reads TGTGCCAGCAGTTTACAAATCCGTCCGGGACAGGGGAGCTCCTACAATGAGCAGTTCTTC.

V usage is TRBV9 and J usage is TRBJ2-2; D perhaps matches TRBD2 (6 bases). V shed 0 bases and J shed 6 bases, with 15 bases lying between them. CDR1 and CDR2 from the germline V gene are SGDLS and YYNGEE. CDR3 length equals 16 residues. The CDR3 DNA reads as TGTGCCAGCAGCGTAGCAAGCGGGCCTTCCTCCGGGGAGCTGTTTTTT. Its translation is CASSVASGPSSGELFF.

Only one count was recorded for this clone. This rearrangement joins TRBV5-4 to TRBJ1-4, with TRBD1 as a possible D gene (6 bases). V dropped 4 bases and J dropped 2 bases, with 12 bases sitting between them. Germline V gene lookup returns CDR1 SGHNT and CDR2 YYREEE (reference sequence). CDR3 length equals 15 residues. The DNA of the CDR3 is TGTGCCAGCAGCGAAGGGGGATCGACTAATGAAAAACTGTTTTTT. Translating gives CASSEGGSTNEKLFF.

This clone was counted once. The genes are TRBV18 and TRBJ2-1; D ambiguous. Germline V gene sequence: CDR1 KGHSH, CDR2 LQKENI. V lost 2 bases and J lost 8, with 13 bases in between. The CDR3 extends over 14 amino acids. Here the CDR3 DNA reads TGTGCCAGCTCACCAGACATCGGAATTGATGAGCAGTTCTTC. It yields the protein CASSPDIGIDEQFF.

J is TRBJ2-2 and V is TRBV6-2 or TRBV6-3; TRBD1 matches 7 bases. Germline lookup yields CDR1 MNHEY and CDR2 SVGEGT. V lost 5 bases to trimming and J lost 1 base; unmatched junction nucleotides: 4. CDR3 length: 15 amino acids. The CDR3 loop reads CASSTGTENTGELFF. DNA for the CDR3: TGTGCCAGCAGTACCGGGACAGAGAACACCGGGGAGCTGTTTTTT.

The chain uses TRBV25-1 and TRBJ2-7, with TRBD2 identical over 10 bases. Germline CDR1 MGHDK, CDR2 SYGVNS. The CDR3 totals 15 residues. With V trimmed by 4 bases and J by 4 bases, 7 bases remained unmatched. The DNA of the CDR3 is TGTGCCAGCAGTGGAGGGGCTAGCGGGGGTTACGAGCAGTACTTC. Translation gives CASSGGASGGYEQYF.

The chain carries TRBV6-5 and TRBJ1-2, with 9 bases aligning to TRBD1. The junction had 8 bases not matched to a gene; V was cut back by 6 bases and J by 3 bases. The CDR3 consists of 15 residues. Germline CDR1 is MNHEY and CDR2 is SVGAGI. CDR3 DNA: TGTGCCAGCAGACCCGGGACAGGGAGTTACTATGGCTACACCTTC. It translates to CASRPGTGSYYGYTF.

Here the CDR3 DNA reads TGCGCCAGCAGCTTTAGGGCCATAGGGGCTGAAGCTTTCTTT. Its translation is CASSFRAIGAEAFF. The chain combines TRBV5-1 with TRBJ1-1; weak D call: TRBD1 (5 bases). The V end lost 2 bases, the J end lost 6 bases, and 14 bases lay between the germline ends. This CDR3 is 14 amino acids long. The germline V gene encodes CDR1 SGHRS and CDR2 YFSETQ.

V gene TRBV7-2 combines with J gene TRBJ2-5; 10 bases align to TRBD2. CDR3 size: 14 residues. CDR1 is SGHTA and CDR2 is FQGNSA in the germline V gene. V was clipped by 6 bases and J by 5 bases; unmatched bases: 6. CDR3 nucleotide sequence: TGTGCCAGCAGAGCAGCGGGGGGGCTGGAGACCCAGTACTTC. It codes for CASRAAGGLETQYF.

V gene TRBV9 combines with J gene TRBJ1-5; D not certain. There are 14 residues in the CDR3. Trimming left V 0 bases short and J 3 bases short, with 7 bases between. Germline-derived CDR1 and CDR2 are SGDLS and YYNGEE. This chain's CDR3 is CASSVGDFNQPQHF. CDR3 in DNA: TGTGCCAGCAGCGTAGGAGACTTCAATCAGCCCCAGCATTTT.

This clone was detected once. This sequence joins TRBV6-5 and TRBJ1-1, with D unclear. V was cut by 2 bases and J by 4 bases, with 14 bases left in between. This CDR3 spans 15 amino acids. Germline CDR1 reads MNHEY; CDR2 reads SVGAGI. CDR3 in amino acids: CASSYPSLGLTEAFF. As DNA, the CDR3 is TGTGCCAGCAGTTACCCGAGCCTTGGTCTCACTGAAGCTTTCTTT.

V usage is TRBV29-1 and J usage is TRBJ2-1; 8 nucleotides match TRBD1. This CDR3 comprises 14 residues. J lost 4 bases, V lost 5 bases, and 7 bases had no gene match. CDR1 is SQVTM and CDR2 is ANQGSEA in the germline V gene. The CDR3 DNA follows: TGCAGCGTTATTCCCAGGGGGCAGTACAATGAGCAGTTCTTC. Translation gives CSVIPRGQYNEQFF.

This rearrangement joins TRBV5-1 to TRBJ1-3; D perhaps matches TRBD1 (6 bases). CDR1 is SGHRS, CDR2 YFSETQ, per germline. The length of the CDR3 is 14 residues. V was shortened by 4 bases and J by 4 bases, with 12 bases between the two germline ends. CDR3 region: CASSPRGDGNTIYF. CDR3 nucleotide sequence: TGCGCCAGCAGCCCCAGGGGAGACGGAAACACCATATATTTT.

The chain carries TRBV10-2 and TRBJ2-7; the D gene is possibly TRBD1 (7 bases). There are 14 residues in the CDR3. Trimming cost V 6 bases and J 1 base, with 13 bases left between them. Germline V gene lookup returns CDR1 WSHSY and CDR2 SAAADI. The CDR3 here is CASREAGGSYEQYF. DNA of the CDR3: TGCGCCAGCAGGGAGGCAGGGGGGTCCTACGAGCAGTACTTC.

This clone was counted a few times. The genes are TRBV12-3 or TRBV12-4 and TRBJ1-2, with D possibly being TRBD1 (5 bases). The CDR3 consists of 13 residues. Between the trimmed V and J ends, which lost 5 bases and 8 bases, there was a span of 15 bases. This CDR3 reads CASSPGSRYGYTF. The CDR3 bases are TGTGCCAGCAGTCCAGGGTCTAGGTACGGCTACACCTTC.

In this sample, this clone turned up once. The V gene is TRBV7-3, the J gene TRBJ1-2; D is perhaps TRBD1 (5 bases). The germline gives CDR1 SGHTA, CDR2 FQGTGA. V lost 3 bases, J lost 8 bases, and 16 bases lay in between. CDR3 size: 14 residues. CDR3 sequence reads: CASSFKGNYEGYTF. CDR3 DNA: TGTGCCAGCAGCTTCAAGGGGAATTATGAAGGCTACACCTTC. Full variable domain (missing parts from reference TRBV7-3 and TRBJ1-2): GAGVSQTPSNKVTEKGKYVELRCDPISGHTALYWYRQSLGQGPEFLIYFQGTGAADDSGLPNDRFFAVRPEGSVSTLKIQRTERGDSAVYLCASSFKGNYEGYTFGSGTRLTVV.